This T cell receptor beta chain was observed in a study of CD8 T cells in Susac syndrome. Trimming pared 8 bases from V and 0 bases from J, leaving 13 bases between. Germline CDR1 and CDR2: SEHNR and FQNEAQ (reference sequence). There are 14 residues in the CDR3. Reverse transcription of roughly 0.5 to 1 ug RNA was carried out with random hexamers. Multiplex PCR with immunoSEQ amplified the TCR beta CDR3 across 54 Vbeta and 13 Jbeta. TCRdb processed the immunoSEQ multiplex PCR reads anew with MiXCR; each CDR3 protein has one entry. Seen here are about 300,000 distinct CDR3 sequences, 70% to 90% observed once, and the top ten hold 0.21%. In blood CD8+ and CD4+ T cells, TCR beta underwent sequencing. The study used treatment-naive patients who had stable or active relapsing-remitting disease as multiple sclerosis controls. Negative isolation yielded CD4+ and CD8+ T cells, and FACS enriched TEMRA cells.

The chain couples TRBV7-9 to TRBJ1-1; D ambiguous. Sequenced input: CD8+ T cells from PBMCs. The clonotype originates from a human donor with multiple sclerosis. In nucleotides, the CDR3 is TGTGCCAGCCGCATAGCGGCAGTGAACACTGAAGCTTTCTTT. Its translation is CASRIAAVNTEAFF.